These 19 T cell receptor beta chains were sequenced from one sample in a study of untreated major depressive disorder. The antigens these receptors bind are not known. Clones were sequenced by immunoSEQ multiplex PCR, and TCRdb holds only the in-frame ones, with some missing. The table records under 25,000 clones, roughly 90% of them present only once. Findings and caveats of the study: TRBV05-01 (Vbeta 5.1) usage was higher in CD4+ T cells of depressed patients than controls.

The sample comprised CD4+ T cells from PBMCs. All receptors derive from a woman in her thirties or forties with major depressive disorder.

The V call is TRBV6-1, the J call TRBJ1-4, with D unresolved. Germline CDR1 MNHNS, CDR2 SASEGT. V gave up 3 bases and J gave up 8 bases, with 10 bases separating them. The length of the CDR3 is 13 residues. The CDR3 loop reads CASSEWGVEKLFF. In DNA form, the CDR3 reads TGTGCCAGCAGTGAGTGGGGTGTGGAAAAACTGTTTTTT.

This clone has just a few counts. The chain couples TRBV11-1 to TRBJ2-5; D gene ambiguous. This CDR3 is built from 12 residues. Germline CDR1 SGHAT, CDR2 FQDESV (reference sequence). V was shortened by 5 bases and J by 4 bases, with 8 bases between the two germline ends. The CDR3 bases are TGTGCCAGCAGCCCGAATAGAGAGACCCAGTACTTC. It encodes CASSPNRETQYF.

The chain employs TRBV5-4 and TRBJ2-3; 9 bases agree with TRBD2. The CDR3 covers 15 residues. V was pared by 3 bases and J by 1 base, with 3 bases of the junction left unmatched. Germline CDR1 and CDR2: SGHNT and YYREEE (reference sequence). The DNA of the CDR3 is TGTGCCAGCAGCTCTAGCGGGGAGGGCACAGATACGCAGTATTTT. It specifies CASSSSGEGTDTQYF.

The rearrangement links TRBV5-1 to TRBJ2-3, with 8 bases aligning to TRBD1. This CDR3 comprises 14 residues. V dropped 2 bases and J dropped 5; count of bases not matched to a gene: 4. The germline CDR1 and CDR2 sequences are SGHRS and YFSETQ. The CDR3 region is CASSLKQGVDTQYF. The CDR3 nucleotides are TGCGCCAGCAGCTTAAAACAGGGGGTAGATACGCAGTATTTT. Full variable domain (rest looked up from reference TRBV5-1 and TRBJ2-3): KAGVTQTPRYLIKTRGQQVTLSCSPISGHRSVSWYQQTPGQGLQFLFEYFSETQRNKGNFPGRFSGRQFSNSRSEMNVSTLELGDSALYLCASSLKQGVDTQYFGPGTRLTVL.

This clone has only one observation. The V and J genes are TRBV5-1 and TRBJ1-5; no definite D call. Germline V gene sequence: CDR1 SGHRS, CDR2 YFSETQ. This CDR3 region has 15 residues. The V and J ends lost 4 bases and 5 bases respectively, with 16 bases between them. The chain's CDR3 is CASSPGRFGDQPQHF. CDR3 coding DNA: TGCGCCAGCAGCCCCGGCAGGTTTGGGGATCAGCCCCAGCATTTT.

This chain uses TRBV19 with TRBJ2-3, with D perhaps TRBD1 (6 bases). The ends were cut back, 8 bases at V and 3 bases at J, with 18 bases in the middle. The germline V gene has CDR1 LNHDA and CDR2 SQIVND (reference sequence). The CDR3 is 15 residues long. CDR3 sequence: CASESTGRRTDTQYF. CDR3 nucleotide sequence: TGTGCCAGTGAGTCGACAGGTCGTCGGACAGATACGCAGTATTTT.

The DNA for the CDR3 is TGTGCCAGTAACTACAGGGGTTTCAATCAGCCCCAGCATTTT. Protein: CASNYRGFNQPQHF. The rearrangement uses TRBV2 and TRBJ1-5; 7 positions agree with TRBD1. V trimming: 9 bases; J trimming: 3 bases; junction bases outside the gene matches: 8. Germline V gene lookup returns CDR1 SNHLY and CDR2 FYNNEI. This CDR3 comprises 14 residues.

The chain recombines TRBV6-1 with TRBJ2-7; TRBD1 is a possible D gene (6 bases). Germline CDR1 MNHNS, CDR2 SASEGT. This CDR3 is 13 amino acids long. Trimming took off 2 bases at V and 3 bases at J, with 8 bases between the two ends. CDR3 residues: CASSESDSYEQYV. The CDR3 DNA sequence: TGTGCCAGCAGTGAATCGGACAGCTACGAGCAGTACGTC.

The genes are TRBV18 and TRBJ1-5; 7 positions agree with TRBD1. V gave up 4 bases and J gave up 1 base; unmatched junction bases: 4. Germline lookup yields CDR1 KGHSH and CDR2 LQKENI. The CDR3 is 15 residues long. The CDR3 region is CASSRQGWSNQPQHF. CDR3 nucleotide sequence: TGTGCCAGCTCACGACAGGGATGGAGCAATCAGCCCCAGCATTTT.

J is TRBJ2-3 and V is TRBV9, with TRBD1 identical over 7 bases. With 3 bases clipped from V and 2 bases from J, the junction kept 6 bases outside the gene matches. This CDR3 region has 15 residues. The germline V gene has CDR1 SGDLS and CDR2 YYNGEE. The CDR3 loop is CASSGTTGFTDTQYF. CDR3 DNA sequence: TGTGCCAGCAGCGGCACGACAGGGTTCACAGATACGCAGTATTTT. Full variable domain (rest looked up from reference TRBV9 and TRBJ2-3): DSGVTQTPKHLITATGQRVTLRCSPRSGDLSVYWYQQSLDQGLQFLIQYYNGEERAKGNILERFSAQQFPDLHSELNLSSLELGDSALYFCASSGTTGFTDTQYFGPGTRLTVL.

This chain links TRBV11-2 with TRBJ2-4, with 7 bases identical to TRBD1. The CDR3 runs to 13 residues. Germline values: CDR1 SGHAT, CDR2 FQNNGV. The ends lost 1 base at V and 8 bases at J; junction bases unmatched: 2. CDR3 sequence: CASSLAGTDIQYF. The CDR3 nucleotides read TGTGCCAGCAGCTTAGCTGGGACAGACATTCAGTACTTC.

The chain employs TRBV19 and TRBJ1-2, with a weak D call TRBD1 (5 bases). The germline V gene has CDR1 LNHDA and CDR2 SQIVND (reference sequence). Trimming cost V 5 bases and J 10 bases, with 17 bases left between them. CDR3 length: 13 amino acids. CDR3 in amino acids: CASSPSGGRVYTF. Written as DNA, the CDR3 is TGTGCCAGTAGTCCCTCCGGGGGTAGGGTCTACACCTTC.

This clone occurred once. The chain combines TRBV11-2 with TRBJ1-2; possible D gene TRBD1, 6 bases. Germline V gene sequence: CDR1 SGHAT, CDR2 FQNNGV. The CDR3 runs to 14 residues. V lost 2 bases, J lost 3 bases, and 10 bases lay in between. The CDR3 here is CASSLWGRDYGYTF. The CDR3 bases are TGTGCCAGCAGCTTATGGGGGCGCGACTATGGCTACACCTTC.

The chain employs TRBV10-2 and TRBJ1-5; TRBD1 is a possible D gene (5 bases). The length of the CDR3 is 13 residues. Germline-derived CDR1 and CDR2 are WSHSY and SAAADI. Trimming took off 7 bases at V and 4 bases at J, with 11 bases between the two ends. This chain's CDR3 is CASTPKGNQPQHF. CDR3 in DNA: TGCGCCAGCACCCCAAAGGGGAATCAGCCCCAGCATTTT.

This sequence joins TRBV9 and TRBJ2-3; 8 positions match TRBD1. This CDR3 spans 16 amino acids. Germline-derived CDR1 and CDR2 are SGDLS and YYNGEE. The V segment lost 2 bases and the J segment 3 bases; nucleotides outside the gene matches: 8. The DNA of the CDR3 is TGTGCCAGCAGCGTTCGTGGACAGGGATGGACAGATACGCAGTATTTT. Amino acids: CASSVRGQGWTDTQYF.

The V and J genes are TRBV14 and TRBJ1-2; D unresolved. The CDR3 contains 14 residues. Between the trimmed V and J ends, which lost 4 bases and 5 bases, there was a span of 14 bases. Germline CDR1 reads SGHDN; CDR2 reads FVKESK. The CDR3 spells CASSLTTEGYGYTF. The DNA of the CDR3 is TGTGCCAGCAGCCTTACGACGGAAGGATATGGCTACACCTTC.

This sequence joins TRBV29-1 and TRBJ2-2; 10 nucleotides line up with TRBD1. Germline loops: CDR1 SQVTM, CDR2 ANQGSEA. This CDR3 comprises 14 residues. V was pared by 5 bases and J by 5 bases, with 5 bases of the junction left unmatched. CDR3 residues: CSVPGQGITGELFF. The CDR3 DNA reads TGCAGCGTTCCGGGACAGGGGATTACCGGGGAGCTGTTTTTT.

The chain employs TRBV2 and TRBJ1-2; D uncertain. The CDR3 spans 12 residues. Germline V lookup: CDR1 SNHLY, CDR2 FYNNEI. Trimming removed 1 base at V and 7 bases at J, with 7 bases between. This CDR3 reads CASSEGVGGYTF. In DNA form, the CDR3 reads TGTGCCAGCAGTGAAGGGGTCGGTGGCTACACCTTC.

This rearrangement joins TRBV7-3 to TRBJ2-2; 11 bases agree with TRBD2. V lost 0 bases, J lost 4 bases, and 1 base stayed unmatched. This CDR3 spans 16 amino acids. Germline CDR1 is SGHTA and CDR2 is FQGTGA. DNA for the CDR3: TGTGCCAGCAGCTTAACCGGACTAGCGGGCACCGGGGAGCTGTTTTTT. Encoded protein: CASSLTGLAGTGELFF. Full variable domain (missing parts from reference TRBV7-3 and TRBJ2-2): GAGVSQTPSNKVTEKGKYVELRCDPISGHTALYWYRQSLGQGPEFLIYFQGTGAADDSGLPNDRFFAVRPEGSVSTLKIQRTERGDSAVYLCASSLTGLAGTGELFFGEGSRLTVL.